One sample yielded the 7 T cell receptor beta chains listed below, sequenced in a study of T cells in Graves' hyperthyroidism and ophthalmopathy. TCR beta CDR3 regions were amplified from RNA transcripts. First-round RT-PCR with HTBI primers amplified the TCR CDR3 region. Each CDR3 protein is one row after TCRdb ran MiXCR on the multiplex PCR reads. The sample records under 450,000 distinct CDR3 sequences, about a sixth being singletons. The sample consisted of blood. These receptors were collected from a woman younger than 45 with Graves' hyperthyroidism that later progressed to Graves' ophthalmopathy.

The chain carries TRBV19 and TRBJ2-3, with D possibly TRBD1 on 6 matching bases. Trimming cost V 7 bases and J 4 bases, with 15 bases left between them. The germline gives CDR1 LNHDA, CDR2 SQIVND (reference sequence). There are 14 residues in the CDR3. CDR3: CASTVAGVPDTQYF. The CDR3 DNA sequence: TGTGCCAGTACGGTTGCAGGGGTGCCAGATACGCAGTATTTT.

The sample holds many counts of this clonotype. The chain joins TRBV29-1 to TRBJ2-5; 10 bases are shared with TRBD2. The V segment lost 5 bases and the J segment 2 bases; nucleotides outside the gene matches: 14. In germline, CDR1 is SQVTM, CDR2 ANQGSEA. CDR3 length equals 17 residues. The CDR3 sequence is CSVSGSGGPWPQETQYF. CDR3 DNA sequence: TGCAGCGTTTCAGGTAGCGGGGGGCCTTGGCCGCAAGAGACCCAGTACTTC.

The chain joins TRBV27 to TRBJ2-2; 10 bases match TRBD1. Germline assignment: CDR1 MNHEY and CDR2 SMNVEV (reference sequence). The V segment lost 5 bases and the J segment 5 bases; nucleotides outside the gene matches: 5. The length of the CDR3 is 15 residues. The CDR3 DNA sequence: TGTGCCAGCAGTCCGGACAGGGGGACTACCGGGGAGCTGTTTTTT. Its translation: CASSPDRGTTGELFF.

This clonotype was seen ten or more times. A junction end diverges from the germline sequence, so it may reflect a read error. V and J are TRBV11-2 and TRBJ2-1; TRBD2 agrees at 10 bases. The germline gives CDR1 SGHAT, CDR2 FQNNGV. The CDR3 has 17 amino acids. The CDR3, as DNA: TGTGCCAGCAGCTTGGTGGGGTGGACTAGCGGATTAAATGAGCATTTCTTC. Residues: CASSLVGWTSGLNEHFF.

The table lists this clonotype with many counts. This rearrangement joins TRBV24-1 to TRBJ2-1; TRBD1 is a possible D gene (6 bases). The CDR3 sequence is 14 residues long. Germline-derived CDR1 and CDR2 are KGHDR and SFDVKD. With 9 bases removed from V and 6 bases from J, the gap between germline ends came to 17 bases. The chain's CDR3 is CATAPGGRGNEQFF. The CDR3 nucleotides are TGTGCCACCGCACCGGGCGGCAGGGGCAATGAGCAGTTCTTC.

This clonotype has more than one count but fewer than ten. The rearrangement uses TRBV6-1 and TRBJ2-3, with a tentative D call TRBD2 (5 bases). Germline V gene sequence: CDR1 MNHNS, CDR2 SASEGT. This CDR3 is 18 amino acids long. Trimming removed 11 bases at V and 0 bases at J, with 27 bases between. The CDR3 loop is CAVNGKEQRGYSTDTQYF. The CDR3 region has the DNA TGTGCCGTCAACGGGAAAGAACAAAGAGGATATAGCACAGATACGCAGTATTTT.

This chain uses TRBV15 with TRBJ2-3, with D unresolved. This CDR3 has 16 residues. CDR1 and CDR2 from the germline V gene are LNHNV and YYDKDF (reference sequence). Trimming pared 0 bases from V and 0 bases from J, leaving 10 bases between. The CDR3 DNA is TGTGCCACCAGCAGAGAAATCCAGCCCAGCACAGATACGCAGTATTTT. Amino acids: CATSREIQPSTDTQYF.